A single sample is the source of the 31 T cell receptor beta chains below, sequenced in a study of Tregs in tolerant kidney transplant recipients. The repertoire was sequenced with immunoSEQ multiplex PCR; TCRdb's copy has only in-frame clones and lacks some. The sample records under 50,000 clones, nearly 97% being singletons. No antigens are known for them. Material for sequencing was Tregs from blood cultured with allogeneic cells. Receptors were obtained from a human donor in good health.

V gene TRBV2 combines with J gene TRBJ1-4; possible D gene TRBD1, 5 bases. From germline, CDR1 is SNHLY and CDR2 FYNNEI. The CDR3 loop spans 17 amino acids. V was cut by 4 bases and J by 4 bases, with 19 bases left in between. The CDR3 region is CASSGGRGMRGNEKLFF. CDR3 in DNA: TGTGCCAGCAGTGGGGGTAGGGGAATGCGGGGTAATGAAAAACTGTTTTTT.

The chain recombines TRBV11-2 with TRBJ1-4; D might be TRBD1 (6 bases). CDR1 is SGHAT, CDR2 FQNNGV, per germline. V gave up 5 bases and J gave up 7 bases, with 23 bases separating them. This CDR3 has 17 amino acids. In DNA form, the CDR3 reads TGTGCCAGCAGCCGATCCTCGGGGGGCGCAGGCTTTGAAAAACTGTTTTTT. Its translation is CASSRSSGGAGFEKLFF.

This chain links TRBV19 with TRBJ1-2; D is possibly TRBD1 (5 bases). V was cut by 6 bases and J by 2 bases, with 16 bases left in between. The CDR3 totals 15 residues. Germline CDR1 LNHDA, CDR2 SQIVND (reference sequence). CDR3 sequence: CASRNVGASNYGYTF. CDR3 nucleotide sequence: TGTGCCAGTAGAAATGTTGGGGCTTCAAACTATGGCTACACCTTC.

The rearrangement uses TRBV29-1 and TRBJ1-4; TRBD1 agrees at 7 bases. With V trimmed by 8 bases and J by 4 bases, 7 bases remained unmatched. Germline assignment: CDR1 SQVTM and CDR2 ANQGSEA. This CDR3 region has 13 residues. CDR3 region: CSTRQGRNEKLFF. The CDR3, as DNA: TGCAGCACACGACAGGGCCGTAATGAAAAACTGTTTTTT.

The CDR3, as DNA: TGTGCCATCACCGGTGGGGGGATAAATGGCTACACCTTC. Amino acid sequence: CAITGGGINGYTF. This rearrangement joins TRBV10-3 to TRBJ1-2, with D possibly being TRBD1 (5 bases). V lost 7 bases to trimming and J lost 6 bases, with 15 bases between them. The CDR3 loop spans 13 amino acids. CDR1 is ENHRY, CDR2 SYGVKD, per germline.

This clone was observed once. The gene calls are TRBV7-6 and TRBJ1-1; no clear D gene. There are 12 residues in the CDR3. Germline V gene data show CDR1 as SGHVS and CDR2 as FNYEAQ. Trimming shortened V by 6 bases and J by 0 bases, and 5 bases separated the two germline ends. CDR3 bases: TGTGCCAGCAGACAGTTGAACACTGAAGCTTTCTTT. As protein: CASRQLNTEAFF.

The chain couples TRBV5-1 to TRBJ1-2; D unresolved. Deletions cut 0 bases from V and 1 base from J, with 10 bases between. Germline lookup yields CDR1 SGHRS and CDR2 YFSETQ. The CDR3 consists of 15 residues. The chain's CDR3 is CASSLAAGINYGYTF. The DNA of the CDR3 is TGCGCCAGCAGCTTGGCGGCAGGTATTAACTATGGCTACACCTTC.

The rearrangement joins TRBV6-5 to TRBJ1-1, with 7 positions matching TRBD1. V was clipped by 5 bases and J by 1 base; unmatched bases: 4. CDR1 and CDR2 (germline): MNHEY, SVGAGI. The CDR3 runs to 14 residues. The CDR3 sequence: CASSTRQGNTEAFF. The CDR3 bases are TGTGCCAGCAGTACAAGACAGGGGAACACTGAAGCTTTCTTT.

The V gene is TRBV7-9, the J gene TRBJ2-7; 8 positions match TRBD2. The CDR3 is made up of 17 amino acids. The V and J ends lost 5 bases and 1 base, in that order; junction bases with no gene match: 13. Germline loops: CDR1 SEHNR, CDR2 FQNEAQ (reference sequence). CDR3 coding DNA: TGTGCCAGCAGCCCCGACAGGATCGGGGGGGGTTCCTACGAGCAGTACTTC. As protein: CASSPDRIGGGSYEQYF.

The rearrangement links TRBV15 to TRBJ2-1, with 8 nucleotides matching TRBD1. CDR3 size: 16 residues. Germline V gene lookup returns CDR1 LNHNV and CDR2 YYDKDF (reference sequence). V lost 5 bases to trimming and J lost 3 bases; unmatched junction nucleotides: 9. CDR3 in amino acids: CATSALDRAFYNEQFF. As DNA, the CDR3 is TGTGCCACCAGCGCCTTGGACAGGGCTTTCTACAATGAGCAGTTCTTC.

This rearrangement joins TRBV6-6 to TRBJ1-2; tentative D call: TRBD1 (5 bases). Trimming cost V 0 bases and J 4 bases, with 9 bases left between them. The CDR3 is made up of 14 amino acids. Germline values: CDR1 MNHNY, CDR2 SVGAGI (reference sequence). Here the CDR3 DNA reads TGTGCCAGCAGTTACTCCGCAGGGACCTATGGCTACACCTTC. As protein: CASSYSAGTYGYTF.

The V call is TRBV5-1, the J call TRBJ2-5; unclear D gene. The CDR3 covers 13 residues. V lost 2 bases and J 1 base, leaving 6 bases between the germline ends. Germline-derived CDR1 and CDR2 are SGHRS and YFSETQ. The CDR3 DNA is TGCGCCAGCAGCTTTTACGGCCAAGAGACCCAGTACTTC. This sequence encodes CASSFYGQETQYF. Supplemented by reference TRBV5-1 and TRBJ2-5, the full variable domain reads KAGVTQTPRYLIKTRGQQVTLSCSPISGHRSVSWYQQTPGQGLQFLFEYFSETQRNKGNFPGRFSGRQFSNSRSEMNVSTLELGDSALYLCASSFYGQETQYFGPGTRLLVL.

V gene TRBV30 combines with J gene TRBJ2-2; TRBD1 agrees at 9 bases. Looked up from germline, CDR1 is GTSNPN and CDR2 is SVGIG (reference sequence). After removal of 3 bases from V and 5 bases from J, the junction contained 19 bases not matched to a gene. This CDR3 is 19 amino acids long. CDR3 in amino acids: CAWSQLSWPGQGGTGELFF. CDR3 nucleotide sequence: TGTGCCTGGAGCCAGCTCTCCTGGCCGGGACAGGGAGGAACCGGGGAGCTGTTTTTT.

This clone has just one count. V usage is TRBV4-1 and J usage is TRBJ2-7, with TRBD2 matching over 7 bases. There are 16 residues in the CDR3. Trimming at V came to 3 bases and at J to 2 bases, leaving 10 bases not matched to a gene. Per the germline V gene, CDR1 is MGHRA and CDR2 is YSYEKL. CDR3 sequence reads: CASSQASRAGAYEQYF. The CDR3 DNA reads as TGCGCCAGCAGCCAGGCTTCAAGGGCGGGGGCCTACGAGCAGTACTTC.

The gene calls are TRBV4-2 and TRBJ2-7; TRBD2 matches at 9 bases. Germline V gene lookup returns CDR1 LGHNA and CDR2 YNFKEQ. J gave up 1 base and V 0 bases, and 4 bases lay outside the gene matches. The CDR3 loop spans 16 amino acids. CDR3: CASSQDASGISYEQYF. CDR3 nucleotide sequence: TGTGCCAGCAGCCAAGACGCTAGCGGGATATCCTACGAGCAGTACTTC.

The chain couples TRBV19 to TRBJ2-1; 10 nucleotides line up with TRBD2. This CDR3 spans 16 amino acids. CDR1 is LNHDA, CDR2 SQIVND, per germline (reference sequence). V was pared by 6 bases and J by 3 bases, with 8 bases of the junction left unmatched. CDR3 nucleotides: TGTGCCAGTAGGATTACCGGGACTAGCGACTACAATGAGCAGTTCTTC. Residues: CASRITGTSDYNEQFF.

The rearrangement joins TRBV18 to TRBJ2-7; D unclear. Deletions cut 5 bases from V and 4 bases from J, with 6 bases between. The CDR3 totals 11 residues. The V gene's germline CDR1 is KGHSH and CDR2 LQKENI. The CDR3 protein is CASSEGYEQYF. In DNA form, the CDR3 reads TGTGCCAGCTCAGAAGGGTACGAGCAGTACTTC.

The rearrangement joins TRBV7-9 to TRBJ2-5, with 8 nucleotides matching TRBD1. CDR3 length equals 14 residues. Germline V lookup: CDR1 SEHNR, CDR2 FQNEAQ (reference sequence). Trimming removed 6 bases from V and 5 bases from J; junction bases left unmatched: 8. CDR3 sequence reads: CASSYWTGRETQYF. The CDR3 DNA reads as TGTGCCAGCAGTTACTGGACAGGGCGTGAGACCCAGTACTTC.

The chain is built from TRBV6-1 and TRBJ1-6; 8 bases line up with TRBD1. The J segment lost 7 bases and the V segment lost 4 bases, leaving 6 bases of the junction unmatched. This CDR3 has 15 residues. The germline gives CDR1 MNHNS, CDR2 SASEGT. In nucleotides, the CDR3 is TGTGCCAGCAGTGGACAGGGGAGTAAGAATTCACCCCTCCACTTT. This codes for CASSGQGSKNSPLHF.

The chain has TRBV14 and TRBJ2-1, with D maybe TRBD2 (5 bases). V shed 1 base and J shed 9 bases, with 13 bases lying between them. The V gene's germline CDR1 is SGHDN and CDR2 FVKESK. CDR3 length: 14 amino acids. The CDR3 reads CASSQADYRGEQFF. The DNA of the CDR3 is TGTGCCAGCAGCCAAGCTGACTATCGAGGTGAGCAGTTCTTC.

This chain links TRBV5-6 with TRBJ1-1, with D tentatively TRBD1 (6 bases). Germline-derived CDR1 and CDR2 are SGHDT and YYEEEE. The V gene lost 4 bases and the J gene lost 5 bases, with 21 bases spanning the gap. The CDR3 length is 16 residues. The CDR3 sequence: CASSLGITGIRTEAFF. The CDR3 DNA sequence: TGTGCCAGCAGCCTTGGTATAACAGGGATAAGGACTGAAGCTTTCTTT.

The chain joins TRBV6-5 to TRBJ1-5; maybe TRBD1 (6 bases). CDR3 size: 15 residues. Germline V gene sequence: CDR1 MNHEY, CDR2 SVGAGI. V gave up 4 bases and J gave up 5 bases, with 15 bases separating them. The CDR3 protein is CASSLLGGGDQPQHF. CDR3 DNA: TGTGCCAGCAGTTTGCTAGGGGGGGGAGATCAGCCCCAGCATTTT.

This sequence joins TRBV5-5 and TRBJ2-1; 9 nucleotides match TRBD2. This CDR3 comprises 15 residues. Germline lookup yields CDR1 SGHKS and CDR2 YYEKEE (reference sequence). Trimming took 2 bases from V and 6 from J; bases not matched to a gene: 6. DNA of the CDR3: TGTGCCAGCAGCTTATGGGGTAGCGGGGGCAATGAGCAGTTCTTC. This translates into CASSLWGSGGNEQFF. The variable domain in full, completed from reference TRBV5-5 and TRBJ2-1, reads DAGVTQSPTHLIKTRGQQVTLRCSPISGHKSVSWYQQVLGQGPQFIFQYYEKEERGRGNFPDRFSARQFPNYSSELNVNALLLGDSALYLCASSLWGSGGNEQFFGPGTRLTVL.

J is TRBJ2-1 and V is TRBV30; 7 bases agree with TRBD2. V lost 3 bases to trimming and J lost 4 bases; unmatched junction nucleotides: 9. CDR1 and CDR2 from the germline V gene are GTSNPN and SVGIG (reference sequence). CDR3 size: 15 residues. CDR3 loop: CAWRTSSGFYNEQFF. The CDR3 DNA follows: TGTGCCTGGAGGACCTCTAGCGGCTTTTACAATGAGCAGTTCTTC.

The CDR3 loop is CASSRRLAGATDTQYF. The CDR3 nucleotides are TGTGCCAGCAGTCGGAGACTAGCGGGGGCCACAGATACGCAGTATTTT. The chain uses TRBV27 and TRBJ2-3, with TRBD2 matching 12 bases. The CDR3 sequence is 16 residues long. Germline V CDR1 and CDR2: MNHEY, SMNVEV (reference sequence). The trim removed 5 bases at V and 2 bases at J, leaving 5 bases unmatched.

This clone appeared a few times. This chain uses TRBV6-5 with TRBJ1-1; maybe TRBD1 (6 bases). Germline V gives CDR1 MNHEY, CDR2 SVGAGI. The V and J ends lost 6 bases and 4 bases respectively, with 12 bases between them. CDR3 length: 13 residues. The CDR3 DNA reads as TGTGCCAGCAGCAGAAGAGGGGGCACTGAAGCTTTCTTT. Translating it yields CASSRRGGTEAFF.

The genes are TRBV2 and TRBJ1-1, with no clear D. CDR1 is SNHLY and CDR2 is FYNNEI in the germline V gene. V dropped 5 bases and J dropped 8 bases, with 18 bases sitting between them. The CDR3 is 14 residues long. CDR3 in amino acids: CASSRDRRQSEAFF. As DNA, the CDR3 is TGTGCCAGCAGTCGAGATCGGAGGCAGTCGGAAGCTTTCTTT.

This chain uses TRBV29-1 with TRBJ2-3; either TRBD1 or TRBD2 may supply D (6 bases each). CDR3 length: 14 amino acids. CDR1 is SQVTM, CDR2 ANQGSEA, per germline. Trimming removed 2 bases at V and 6 bases at J, with 15 bases between. The CDR3 DNA sequence: TGCAGCGTTGAAAATACGGGGGCGGACGATACGCAGTATTTT. This encodes CSVENTGADDTQYF.

J is TRBJ2-3 and V is TRBV5-1; 8 bases fit TRBD2. The CDR3 has 19 amino acids. The V gene's germline CDR1 is SGHRS and CDR2 YFSETQ. V lost 0 bases and J lost 0; bases outside the gene matches: 12. As DNA, the CDR3 is TGCGCCAGCAGCTTGGCCGGGGGGGTTCGCCCTCCTAGCACAGATACGCAGTATTTT. Translating gives CASSLAGGVRPPSTDTQYF. Complete variable domain (other parts from reference TRBV5-1 and TRBJ2-3): KAGVTQTPRYLIKTRGQQVTLSCSPISGHRSVSWYQQTPGQGLQFLFEYFSETQRNKGNFPGRFSGRQFSNSRSEMNVSTLELGDSALYLCASSLAGGVRPPSTDTQYFGPGTRLTVL.

J is TRBJ2-1 and V is TRBV5-4, with 7 bases aligning to TRBD2. The CDR3 extends over 16 amino acids. Germline CDR1 and CDR2: SGHNT and YYREEE (reference sequence). Trimming cost V 2 bases and J 5 bases; bases outside gene matches: 10. CDR3 sequence: CASSLISSRGDNEQFF. Written as DNA, the CDR3 is TGTGCCAGCAGCTTAATTTCGAGCCGGGGGGACAATGAGCAGTTCTTC.

The chain is built from TRBV7-9 and TRBJ2-7; D is perhaps TRBD1 (6 bases). CDR1 is SEHNR, CDR2 FQNEAQ, per germline (reference sequence). The CDR3 spans 14 residues. V lost 7 bases to trimming and J lost 2 bases, with 15 bases between them. The chain's CDR3 is CASISGWGPYEQYF. The CDR3 DNA reads as TGTGCCAGCATCAGTGGGTGGGGGCCCTACGAGCAGTACTTC.